Listed below are T cell receptor beta chains from one sample, sequenced in a study of cytomegalovirus exposure and HLA in healthy donors. The protocol was immunoSEQ multiplex PCR, while the TCRdb copy is restricted to in-frame clones and leaves out a portion. Among 120,000 to 150,000 clones listed, approximately 84% were seen once. Sample: PBMCs. The receptors shown here come from a woman aged 40 to 55 in good health and CMV-seronegative. Each CDR3 is given with its conserved first and last residue. The D gene is left open where the match is weak. A clone size is listed for some rows: how often the clone was seen (once, few, many), or a class if it is expanded.

TRBJ2-3,TRBD2,NA,TRBV5-1,TGCGCCAGCAGCTTTGGGGGGCTAGCGGGAGGAGGCACAGATACGCAGTATTTT,CASSFGGLAGGGTDTQYF
TRBJ2-3,TRBD2,NA,TRBV27,TGTGCCAGCAGTACCGGGACTAGCGGGAGGGGCACAGATACGCAGTATTTT,CASSTGTSGRGTDTQYF
TRBJ2-7,NA,NA,TRBV28,TGTGCCACGGGACAACTCCACGAGCAGTACTTC,CATGQLHEQYF
TRBJ2-1,NA,NA,TRBV5-4,TGTGCCAGCAGCTTGGAGGGAGTAAGGAATGAGCAGTTCTTC,CASSLEGVRNEQFF
TRBJ2-1,NA,NA,TRBV2,TGTGCCAGCAGTGTATTGAGAAACAATGAGCAGTTCTTC,CASSVLRNNEQFF
TRBJ2-5,NA,NA,TRBV7-2,TGTGCCAGCAGCTTACGGGGGATGGAGACCCAGTACTTC,CASSLRGMETQYF
TRBJ2-7,NA,NA,TRBV5-6,TGTGCCAGCAGCTTGAACTTGCTGGTTGCATCCGAGCAGTACTTC,CASSLNLLVASEQYF
TRBJ2-7,TRBD1,once,TRBV5-1,TGCGCCAGCAGCTTTGGGACAGGGCTCAACGAGCAGTACTTC,CASSFGTGLNEQYF
TRBJ2-4,NA,NA,TRBV11-2,TGTGCCAGCAGCTTCAGTCCTGAACGTATTGAGAGGAACATTCAGTACTTC,CASSFSPERIERNIQYF
TRBJ2-1,TRBD1,NA,TRBV7-8,TGTGCCAGCAGCCAATCGTTACCGGGACAGGGGTTCTACAATGAGCAGTTCTTC,CASSQSLPGQGFYNEQFF
TRBJ2-1,TRBD2,NA,TRBV19,TGTGCCAGTAGTATAGACGGGGGGACCTCCTACAATGAGCAGTTCTTC,CASSIDGGTSYNEQFF
TRBJ2-3,NA,NA,TRBV5-1,TGCGCCAGCAATACAGCTAGCACAGATACGCAGTATTTT,CASNTASTDTQYF
TRBJ2-7,NA,NA,TRBV6-5,TGTGCCAGCAGTTACGGAGCGGTCGTATCCTACGAGCAGTACTTC,CASSYGAVVSYEQYF
TRBJ2-7,NA,NA,TRBV7-9,TGTGCCAGCAGCTTTGATTTCGGACTCCAACCCTACGAGCAGTACTTC,CASSFDFGLQPYEQYF
TRBJ2-7,TRBD1,once,TRBV2,TGTGCCAGTAGTAGACAGGGGACCTACGAGCAGTACTTC,CASSRQGTYEQYF
TRBJ2-7,NA,NA,TRBV5-1,TGCGCCAGCAGCTTGCTGGGCGCCGACTCCTACGAGCAGTACTTC,CASSLLGADSYEQYF
TRBJ1-1,NA,NA,TRBV6-5,TGTGCCAGCACAAGGGAACAGGACACTGAAGCTTTCTTT,CASTREQDTEAFF
TRBJ2-2,TRBD2,NA,TRBV19,TGTGCCAGTAGTATCGAATCAGCGGGAGGCATCACCGGGGAGCTGTTTTTT,CASSIESAGGITGELFF
TRBJ2-3,TRBD2,NA,TRBV15,TGTGCCACCAGCAGAGCGACTAGCGGGTACACAGATACGCAGTATTTT,CATSRATSGYTDTQYF
TRBJ1-5,NA,NA,TRBV27,TGTGCCAGCAAAGTAGGGGGGGCTAATCAGCCCCAGCATTTT,CASKVGGANQPQHF
TRBJ1-2,NA,NA,TRBV28,TGTGCCAGCGGAGAGGGGACAAGTCCAAACTATGGCTACACCTTC,CASGEGTSPNYGYTF
TRBJ1-5,NA,NA,TRBV4-2,TGTGCCAGCAGCCAAGATCTGGGGCGGATCAATCAGCCCCAGCATTTT,CASSQDLGRINQPQHF
TRBJ2-7,TRBD2,NA,TRBV15,TGTGCCACCAGCAGAGCCGGGACTAGCGACTACGAGCAGTACTTC,CATSRAGTSDYEQYF
TRBJ2-5,NA,few,TRBV11-3,TGTGCCAGCAGTCCCCATGGACAAGTACAAGAGACCCAGTACTTC,CASSPHGQVQETQYF
TRBJ2-7,NA,NA,TRBV7-9,TGTGCCAGCAGCAACCCTATCGGAGCCGGGGACGAGCAGTACTTC,CASSNPIGAGDEQYF